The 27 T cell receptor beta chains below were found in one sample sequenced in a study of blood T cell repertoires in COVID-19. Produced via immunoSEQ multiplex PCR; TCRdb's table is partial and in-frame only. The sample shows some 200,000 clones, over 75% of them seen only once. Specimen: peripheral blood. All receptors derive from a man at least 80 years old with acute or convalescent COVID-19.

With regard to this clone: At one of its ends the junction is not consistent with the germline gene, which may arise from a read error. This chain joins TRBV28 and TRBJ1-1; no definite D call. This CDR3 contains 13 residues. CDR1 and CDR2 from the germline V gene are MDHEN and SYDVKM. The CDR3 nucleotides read TGTGCCAGCAGTTTACTTTTGGGCTCTGAGGCTTTCTTT. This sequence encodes CASSLLLGSEAFF.

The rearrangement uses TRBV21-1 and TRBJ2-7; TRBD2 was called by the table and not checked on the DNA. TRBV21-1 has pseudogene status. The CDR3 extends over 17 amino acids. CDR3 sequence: CASSPGGDTQITYEQYF. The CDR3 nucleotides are TGTGCCAGCAGCCCGGGGGGGGACACCCAAATAACCTACGAGCAGTACTTC.

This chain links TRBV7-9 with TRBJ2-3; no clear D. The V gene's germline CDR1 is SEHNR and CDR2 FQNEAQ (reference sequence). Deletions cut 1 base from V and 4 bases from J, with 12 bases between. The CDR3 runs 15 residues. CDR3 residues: CASSLGAPRPDTQYF. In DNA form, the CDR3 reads TGTGCCAGCAGCTTAGGGGCCCCCCGCCCAGATACGCAGTATTTT.

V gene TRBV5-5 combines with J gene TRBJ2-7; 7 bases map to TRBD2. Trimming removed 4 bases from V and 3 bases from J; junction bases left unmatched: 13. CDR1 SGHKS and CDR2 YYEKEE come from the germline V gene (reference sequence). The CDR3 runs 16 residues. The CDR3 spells CASSQLAGGRGYEQYF. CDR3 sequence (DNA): TGTGCCAGCAGCCAACTAGCTGGTGGGAGGGGCTACGAGCAGTACTTC. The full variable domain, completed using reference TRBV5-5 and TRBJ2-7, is DAGVTQSPTHLIKTRGQQVTLRCSPISGHKSVSWYQQVLGQGPQFIFQYYEKEERGRGNFPDRFSARQFPNYSSELNVNALLLGDSALYLCASSQLAGGRGYEQYFGPGTRLTVT.

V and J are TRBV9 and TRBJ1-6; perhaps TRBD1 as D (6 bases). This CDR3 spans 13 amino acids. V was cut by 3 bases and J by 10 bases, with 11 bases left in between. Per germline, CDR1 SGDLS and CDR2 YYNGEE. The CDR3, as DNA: TGTGCCAGCAGCGATACAGGGTTCTCACCCCTCCACTTT. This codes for CASSDTGFSPLHF.

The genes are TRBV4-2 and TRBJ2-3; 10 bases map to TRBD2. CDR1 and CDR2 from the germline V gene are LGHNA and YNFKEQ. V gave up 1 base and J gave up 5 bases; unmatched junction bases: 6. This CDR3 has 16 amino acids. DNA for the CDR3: TGTGCCAGCAGCCAAGCTCCTAGCGGGAGTGGAGATACGCAGTATTTT. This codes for CASSQAPSGSGDTQYF.

CDR3 in amino acids: CASSLREASNTGELFF. The DNA for the CDR3 is TGCGCCAGCAGCCTTCGGGAGGCCTCAAACACCGGGGAGCTGTTTTTT. V and J are TRBV4-1 and TRBJ2-2; TRBD2 matches 7 bases. This CDR3 has 16 amino acids. With 4 bases clipped from V and 2 bases from J, the junction kept 7 bases outside the gene matches. CDR1 and CDR2 from the germline V gene are MGHRA and YSYEKL.

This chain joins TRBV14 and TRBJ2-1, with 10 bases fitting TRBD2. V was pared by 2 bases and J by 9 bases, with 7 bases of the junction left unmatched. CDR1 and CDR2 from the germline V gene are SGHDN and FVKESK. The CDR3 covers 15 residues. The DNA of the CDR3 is TGTGCCAGCAGCCAAATGGGACTAGCGTTGAGTGAGCAGTTCTTC. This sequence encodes CASSQMGLALSEQFF.

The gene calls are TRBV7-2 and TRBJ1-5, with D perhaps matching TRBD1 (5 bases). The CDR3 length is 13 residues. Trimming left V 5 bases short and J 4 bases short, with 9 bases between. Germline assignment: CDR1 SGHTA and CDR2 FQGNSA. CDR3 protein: CASSINRNQPQHF. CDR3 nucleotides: TGTGCCAGCAGCATCAACAGGAATCAGCCCCAGCATTTT.

CDR3 bases: TGTGCCAGCAGCTTAGTTTGGAGAGAAAAACTGTTTTTT. Translated: CASSLVWREKLFF. This sequence joins TRBV7-2 and TRBJ1-4; D remains unclear. Germline CDR1 reads SGHTA; CDR2 reads FQGNSA. V dropped 1 base and J dropped 8 bases, with 8 bases sitting between them. CDR3 length equals 13 residues.

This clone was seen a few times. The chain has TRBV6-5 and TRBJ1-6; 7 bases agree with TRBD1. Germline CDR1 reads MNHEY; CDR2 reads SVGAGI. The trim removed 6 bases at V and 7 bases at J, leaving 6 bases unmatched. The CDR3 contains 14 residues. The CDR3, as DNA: TGTGCCAGCAGAAAACAGGGGATGAATTCACCCCTCCACTTT. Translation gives CASRKQGMNSPLHF.

In DNA form, the CDR3 reads TGCGCCAGCAGCCAAGGGGACAGGACTGAAGCTTTCTTT. It is translated as CASSQGDRTEAFF. The rearrangement uses TRBV4-3 and TRBJ1-1, with TRBD1 identical over 8 bases. The trim removed 1 base at V and 5 bases at J, leaving 0 bases unmatched. The CDR3 spans 13 residues. The germline V gene encodes CDR1 LGHNA and CDR2 YSLEER.

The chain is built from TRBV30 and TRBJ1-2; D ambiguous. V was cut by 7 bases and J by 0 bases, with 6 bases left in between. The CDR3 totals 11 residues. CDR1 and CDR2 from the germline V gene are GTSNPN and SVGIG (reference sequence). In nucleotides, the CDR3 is TGTGCCTTAGAAGCTAACTATGGCTACACCTTC. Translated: CALEANYGYTF.

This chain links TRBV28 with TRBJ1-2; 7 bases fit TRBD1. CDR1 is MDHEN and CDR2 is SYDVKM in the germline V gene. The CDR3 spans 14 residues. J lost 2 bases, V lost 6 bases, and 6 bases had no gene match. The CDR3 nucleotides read TGTGCCAGCAGGTCCCAGGGGGAGAACTATGGCTACACCTTC. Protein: CASRSQGENYGYTF.

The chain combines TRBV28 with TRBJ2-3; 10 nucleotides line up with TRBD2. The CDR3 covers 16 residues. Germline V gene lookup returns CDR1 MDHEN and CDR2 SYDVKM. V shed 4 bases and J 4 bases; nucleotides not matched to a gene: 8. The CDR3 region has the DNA TGTGCCAGCAGTTCCCCGGCTAGCGGGAGTTCAGATACGCAGTATTTT. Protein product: CASSSPASGSSDTQYF.

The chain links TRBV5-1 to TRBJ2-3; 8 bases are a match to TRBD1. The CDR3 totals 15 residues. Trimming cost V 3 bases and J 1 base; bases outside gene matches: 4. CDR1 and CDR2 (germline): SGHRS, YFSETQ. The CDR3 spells CASSSQGAGTDTQYF. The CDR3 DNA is TGCGCCAGCAGCTCCCAGGGGGCTGGCACAGATACGCAGTATTTT.

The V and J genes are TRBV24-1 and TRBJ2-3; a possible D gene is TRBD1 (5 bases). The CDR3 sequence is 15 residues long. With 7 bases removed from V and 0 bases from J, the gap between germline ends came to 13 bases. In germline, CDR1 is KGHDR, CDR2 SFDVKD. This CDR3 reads CATSWGLTSTDTQYF. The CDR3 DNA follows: TGTGCCACCAGCTGGGGCCTCACTAGCACAGATACGCAGTATTTT.

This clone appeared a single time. CDR3 in amino acids: CASMDTGGSGNTIYF. The CDR3 DNA is TGTGCCAGCATGGATACAGGGGGTTCTGGAAACACCATATATTTT. The chain employs TRBV28 and TRBJ1-3; 8 bases are shared with TRBD1. V was pared by 7 bases and J by 1 base, with 6 bases of the junction left unmatched. Germline assignment: CDR1 MDHEN and CDR2 SYDVKM. There are 15 residues in the CDR3.

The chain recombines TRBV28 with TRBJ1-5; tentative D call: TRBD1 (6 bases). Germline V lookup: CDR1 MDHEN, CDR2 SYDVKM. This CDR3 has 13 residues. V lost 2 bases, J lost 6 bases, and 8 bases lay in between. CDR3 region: CASSLQQGQPQHF. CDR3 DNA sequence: TGTGCCAGCAGTTTACAACAGGGTCAGCCCCAGCATTTT.

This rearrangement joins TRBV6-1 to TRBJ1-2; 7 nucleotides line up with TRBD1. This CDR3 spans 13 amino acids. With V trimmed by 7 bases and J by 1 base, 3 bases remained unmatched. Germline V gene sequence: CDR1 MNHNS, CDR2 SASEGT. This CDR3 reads CASTSGGNYGYTF. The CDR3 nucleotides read TGTGCCAGCACGTCAGGGGGTAACTATGGCTACACCTTC.

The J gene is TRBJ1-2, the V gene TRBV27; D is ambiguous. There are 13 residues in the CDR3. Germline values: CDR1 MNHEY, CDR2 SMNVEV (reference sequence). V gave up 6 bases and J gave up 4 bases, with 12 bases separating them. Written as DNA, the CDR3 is TGTGCCAGCAGCCCCGAGGGCGCCTATGGCTACACCTTC. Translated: CASSPEGAYGYTF.

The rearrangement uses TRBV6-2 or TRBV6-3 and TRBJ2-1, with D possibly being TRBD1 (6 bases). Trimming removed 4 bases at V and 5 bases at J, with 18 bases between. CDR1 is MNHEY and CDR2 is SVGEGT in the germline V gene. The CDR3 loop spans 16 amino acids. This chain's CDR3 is CASSSLASRGNNEQFF. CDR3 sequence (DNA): TGTGCCAGCAGTTCCCTCGCTTCCAGGGGCAACAATGAGCAGTTCTTC.

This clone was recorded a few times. The CDR3 sequence: CASSDRQGHQYF. CDR3 in DNA: TGTGCCAGCAGCGACCGACAGGGGCACCAGTATTTT. The chain couples TRBV7-3 to TRBJ2-3, with 8 bases fitting TRBD1. The CDR3 covers 12 residues. The V gene's germline CDR1 is SGHTA and CDR2 FQGTGA. Trimming cost V 5 bases and J 12 bases; bases outside gene matches: 7.

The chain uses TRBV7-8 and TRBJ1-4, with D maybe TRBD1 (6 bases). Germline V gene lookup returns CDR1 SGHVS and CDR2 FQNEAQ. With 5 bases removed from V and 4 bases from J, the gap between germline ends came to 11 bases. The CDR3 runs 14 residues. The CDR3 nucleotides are TGTGCCAGCAGCCGGGGACAAAGTAATGAAAAACTGTTTTTT. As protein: CASSRGQSNEKLFF. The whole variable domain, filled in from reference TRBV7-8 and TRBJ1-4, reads GAGVSQSPRYKVAKRGQDVALRCDPISGHVSLFWYQQALGQGPEFLTYFQNEAQLDKSGLPSDRFFAERPEGSVSTLKIQRTQQEDSAVYLCASSRGQSNEKLFFGSGTQLSVL.

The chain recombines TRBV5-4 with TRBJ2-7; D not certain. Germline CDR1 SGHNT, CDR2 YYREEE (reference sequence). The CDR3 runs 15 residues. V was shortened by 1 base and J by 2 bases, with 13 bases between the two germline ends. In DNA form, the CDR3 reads TGTGCCAGCAGCTTGTCGGCAGGATTTCCCTACGAGCAGTACTTC. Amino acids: CASSLSAGFPYEQYF.

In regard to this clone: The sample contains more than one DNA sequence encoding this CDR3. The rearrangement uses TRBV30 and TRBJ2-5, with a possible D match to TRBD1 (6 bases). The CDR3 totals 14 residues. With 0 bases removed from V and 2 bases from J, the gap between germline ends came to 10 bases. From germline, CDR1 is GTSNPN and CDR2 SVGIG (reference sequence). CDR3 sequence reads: CAWSVGGVQETQYF. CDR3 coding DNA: TGTGCCTGGAGTGTAGGGGGTGTTCAAGAGACCCAGTACTTC.

The CDR3 protein is CATSFVGNEQFF. The CDR3 DNA follows: TGTGCCACCAGTTTTGTCGGGAATGAGCAGTTCTTC. The V call is TRBV24-1, the J call TRBJ2-1; D not certain. With 6 bases removed from V and 7 bases from J, the gap between germline ends came to 9 bases. CDR3 length equals 12 residues. Germline-derived CDR1 and CDR2 are KGHDR and SFDVKD.